The entry below describes one TCR beta chain. The germline CDR1 and CDR2 sequences are MNHEY and SVGEGT. V shed 5 bases, J shed 4 bases, and the junction held 10 bases outside the gene matches. The CDR3 covers 15 residues. The data derive from a study of blood T cell repertoires in COVID-19. Across the whole study: The samples span acute and convalescent COVID-19 from the United States, Italy and Spain. Sources were T cells, B-cell-depleted T cells, or PBMCs; the material itself was cDNA or gDNA.

How the authors handled the data: Researchers report that nucleated cell counts were estimated from reference gene primer amplification. Some clones are missing from TCRdb's copy, which holds only in-frame ones; the method was immunoSEQ multiplex PCR. V, J and clone size were drawn from that table, and D and trimming were deduced from the DNA. This sample has fewer than 120,000 clones; 75% to 85% occur once, and the top ten carry more than 15%. This chain links TRBV6-2 or TRBV6-3 with TRBJ1-1, with 7 positions matching TRBD1. This sequence originates from a woman aged 55-70 years with acute or convalescent COVID-19. Specimen: peripheral blood. The CDR3 sequence: CASSDQTGKVTEAFF. The CDR3 nucleotides read TGTGCCAGCAGTGACCAGACAGGGAAGGTCACTGAAGCTTTCTTT.